A selection of T cell receptor beta chains follows, all from one sample in a study of OX40 agonist ivuxolimab in advanced cancers. Sequencing used immunoSEQ multiplex PCR; TCRdb keeps in-frame clones, though not all of them. Of fewer than 85,000 clones in the sample, about 90% are singletons; the top ten hold approximately 10%. Sequenced here: CD4+ or CD8+ T cells sorted from blood, sampled in a trial of the OX40 agonist ivuxolimab. Source of these receptors: an adult with an advanced solid tumor such as melanoma, head and neck, liver or kidney cancer. The CDR3 runs from the conserved cysteine through the conserved F or W. Fields, in order: J gene, V gene, clone size, D gene, CDR3 DNA, CDR3 protein. A D gene is named only where the DNA matches it firmly. Some rows mark clone size as missing; the rest say once, few, many or name a class of expanded clone.

j_call: TRBJ2-7; v_call: TRBV5-4; clone_size: -; d_call: TRBD2; cdr3_nt: TGTGCCAGCAGCTTGCGGGGGGGCGGGTACGAGCAGTACTTC; cdr3_aa: CASSLRGGGYEQYF
j_call: TRBJ2-5; v_call: TRBV9; clone_size: -; d_call: -; cdr3_nt: TGTGCCAGCAGCGGTACTAGGGGGGAGACCCAGTACTTC; cdr3_aa: CASSGTRGETQYF
j_call: TRBJ2-5; v_call: TRBV13; clone_size: once; d_call: TRBD1; cdr3_nt: TGTGCCAGCAGCTCGGGGACAGGGCCAGAGACCCAGTACTTC; cdr3_aa: CASSSGTGPETQYF
j_call: TRBJ2-2; v_call: TRBV11-2; clone_size: -; d_call: TRBD1; cdr3_nt: TGTGCCAGCAGCTTGGAGGTCCCGACAGGGGCGAACACCGGGGAGCTGTTTTTT; cdr3_aa: CASSLEVPTGANTGELFF
j_call: TRBJ1-1; v_call: TRBV6-5; clone_size: -; d_call: -; cdr3_nt: TGTGCCAGCAGTCCCCGACAGTTCCCGAACACTGAAGCTTTCTTT; cdr3_aa: CASSPRQFPNTEAFF
j_call: TRBJ1-2; v_call: TRBV7-2; clone_size: -; d_call: -; cdr3_nt: TGTGCCAGCAGCCTAGGCACCCCCAACTATGGCTACACCTTC; cdr3_aa: CASSLGTPNYGYTF
j_call: TRBJ2-7; v_call: TRBV30; clone_size: -; d_call: -; cdr3_nt: TGTGCCTGGAATCCAACCCTCCCGACAGACGAGCAGTACTTC; cdr3_aa: CAWNPTLPTDEQYF
j_call: TRBJ2-5; v_call: TRBV4-3; clone_size: -; d_call: TRBD1; cdr3_nt: TGCGCCAGCAGCTCGACAGGGGGCGCATCAGAGACCCAGTACTTC; cdr3_aa: CASSSTGGASETQYF
j_call: TRBJ1-1; v_call: TRBV9; clone_size: -; d_call: TRBD1; cdr3_nt: TGTGCCAGCAGCGCCTTACAGGGGAGGGACACTGAAGCTTTCTTT; cdr3_aa: CASSALQGRDTEAFF
j_call: TRBJ2-7; v_call: TRBV29-1; clone_size: -; d_call: TRBD1; cdr3_nt: TGCAGCGTTGAAGGGATACAGGGGGCCTACGAGCAGTACTTC; cdr3_aa: CSVEGIQGAYEQYF
j_call: TRBJ2-1; v_call: TRBV7-9; clone_size: once; d_call: TRBD1; cdr3_nt: TGTGCCAGCAGCATCGGGACAGGTTCCTACAATGAGCAGTTCTTC; cdr3_aa: CASSIGTGSYNEQFF
j_call: TRBJ2-7; v_call: TRBV7-9; clone_size: -; d_call: TRBD1; cdr3_nt: TGTGCCAGCAGCTCCGGACAGGGCGGATCAAACCCTTACGAGCAGTACTTC; cdr3_aa: CASSSGQGGSNPYEQYF
j_call: TRBJ1-5; v_call: TRBV7-8; clone_size: once; d_call: -; cdr3_nt: TGTGCCAGCAGTTGGGGCAATCAGCCCCAGCATTTT; cdr3_aa: CASSWGNQPQHF
j_call: TRBJ1-6; v_call: TRBV27; clone_size: once; d_call: TRBD1; cdr3_nt: TGTGCCAGCAGTCCGGGACAGGTTCACTCACCCCTCCACTTT; cdr3_aa: CASSPGQVHSPLHF
j_call: TRBJ2-4; v_call: TRBV10-3; clone_size: -; d_call: -; cdr3_nt: TGTGCCATCAGTGTCGGGACCTACGGAGCCAAAAACATTCAGTACTTC; cdr3_aa: CAISVGTYGAKNIQYF
j_call: TRBJ2-7; v_call: TRBV6-5; clone_size: -; d_call: TRBD2; cdr3_nt: TGTGCCAGCACCATCCTCGGGAGGACGGACGAGCAGTACTTC; cdr3_aa: CASTILGRTDEQYF
j_call: TRBJ1-1; v_call: TRBV5-1; clone_size: -; d_call: -; cdr3_nt: TGCGCCAGCACAAACGGTCTAGGTTTGCCCACTGAAGCTTTCTTT; cdr3_aa: CASTNGLGLPTEAFF
j_call: TRBJ2-2; v_call: TRBV6-4; clone_size: -; d_call: -; cdr3_nt: TGTGCCAGCAGTGACAACACCGGGGAGCTGTTTTTT; cdr3_aa: CASSDNTGELFF
j_call: TRBJ1-2; v_call: TRBV5-3; clone_size: -; d_call: -; cdr3_nt: TGTGCCAGAAACAACTACAGAAACTATGGCTACACCTTC; cdr3_aa: CARNNYRNYGYTF
j_call: TRBJ2-7; v_call: TRBV6-6; clone_size: once; d_call: TRBD2; cdr3_nt: TGTGCCAGCAGTACGGGACTAGCGGGGTCCCACGAGCAGTACTTC; cdr3_aa: CASSTGLAGSHEQYF
j_call: TRBJ1-1; v_call: TRBV4-1; clone_size: -; d_call: -; cdr3_nt: TGCGCCAGCAGCCAAGAGGGTCCCCCACTACTCAACACTGAAGCTTTCTTT; cdr3_aa: CASSQEGPPLLNTEAFF
j_call: TRBJ2-1; v_call: TRBV6-5; clone_size: -; d_call: TRBD1; cdr3_nt: TGTGCCAGCAGTTACTCGACAGGGGAATCCTACAATGAGCAGTTCTTC; cdr3_aa: CASSYSTGESYNEQFF
j_call: TRBJ1-1; v_call: TRBV6-5; clone_size: -; d_call: -; cdr3_nt: TGTGCCAGCAGAAACTACATCAACACTGAAGCTTTCTTT; cdr3_aa: CASRNYINTEAFF
j_call: TRBJ1-4; v_call: TRBV9; clone_size: -; d_call: -; cdr3_nt: TGTGCCAGCAGCGTAGAAGTAGCAGGGGTAAGGGAAAAACTGTTTTTT; cdr3_aa: CASSVEVAGVREKLFF